The 5 T cell receptor beta chains in this list originate from one sample, sequenced in a study of kidney transplant recipient with SARS-CoV-2 infection. TCRdb recomputed calls from the reads with MiXCR, one row per CDR3 protein. Among 200,000 to 300,000 distinct CDR3 sequences listed, under 35% were seen once. The sequences come from a blood sample, collected at baseline and between days 110 and 120 from a kidney transplant recipient. The receptors stem from a male patient in his thirties who had COVID-19 and was a kidney transplant recipient. Some T cells may be supplied by the graft donor.

In its sample, this clonotype was seen many times. The rearrangement links TRBV12-3 or TRBV12-4 to TRBJ2-3, with a possible D match to TRBD1 (6 bases). Trimming pared 6 bases from V and 0 bases from J, leaving 16 bases between. This CDR3 contains 16 residues. The CDR3 DNA follows: TGTGCCAGCAGGGCCCCGGGACACCAGAGCACAGATACGCAGTATTTT. Translated, it gives CASRAPGHQSTDTQYF.

This clonotype was recorded once. This sequence may be a read error, since a much larger clone differs from it by one base. This chain links TRBV4-3 with TRBJ2-7, with D perhaps assigned TRBD1 or TRBD2 (5 bases each). The V gene lost 1 base and the J gene lost 6 bases, with 22 bases spanning the gap. CDR1 and CDR2 from the germline V gene are LGHNA and YSLEER. The CDR3 totals 17 residues. This CDR3 is CASSQATGPGRPLEQYF. CDR3 nucleotide sequence: TGCGCCAGCAGCCAAGCGACCGGCCCGGGGCGCCCTCTCGAGCAGTACTTC.

As concerns this clonotype: One base away lies a much larger clone, so this may be a sequencing read error. The chain joins TRBV14 to TRBJ1-4; D call uncertain. The CDR3 consists of 14 residues. In germline, CDR1 is SGHDN, CDR2 FVKESK. The chain's CDR3 is CASSYGRSNGKLFF. The CDR3 DNA reads as TGTGCCAGCAGCTACGGGAGGTCTAATGGAAAACTGTTTTTT.

As for this clonotype: Possible read error: a much larger clone is one base away. The V and J genes are TRBV11-1 and TRBJ2-1, with D uncertain. CDR3 size: 15 residues. The germline V and J ends were trimmed by 4 bases and 5 bases, with 15 bases remaining between them. Germline CDR1 is SGHAT and CDR2 is FQDESV (reference sequence). CDR3 nucleotides: TGTGCCAGCAGCTCTAGGGTGCACCCCCACAATGAGCAGTTCTTC. It translates to CASSSRVHPHNEQFF.

With respect to this clonotype: This may be a read error, as it is one base from a much larger clone. Here the CDR3 reads CASSTMRPISFSETQYF. The CDR3 DNA is TGTGCCAGCAGCACCATGCGTCCCATTTCTTTCTCTGAGACCCAGTACTTC. The chain couples TRBV3-1 to TRBJ2-5; D remains ambiguous. The germline gives CDR1 LGHDT, CDR2 YNNKEL (reference sequence). Trimming took off 5 bases at V and 5 bases at J, with 24 bases between the two ends. CDR3 length equals 17 residues.